What follows are 27 T cell receptor beta chains derived from one specimen sequenced in a study of blood T cell repertoires in COVID-19. The table came from immunoSEQ multiplex PCR; TCRdb's copy has only in-frame clones and leaves some out. Of under 250,000 clones listed, about 82% are singletons. Sequencing was done on a sample of peripheral blood. These receptors came from an older woman with active or convalescent COVID-19.

The chain uses TRBV7-8 and TRBJ1-1; TRBD1 matches 8 bases. Per the germline V gene, CDR1 is SGHVS and CDR2 is FQNEAQ. CDR3 size: 14 residues. Trimming removed 3 bases from V and 1 base from J; junction bases left unmatched: 1. Here the CDR3 DNA reads TGTGCCAGCAGCTTGACAGGGGAGAACACTGAAGCTTTCTTT. Its translation: CASSLTGENTEAFF.

V gene TRBV3-1 (or the pseudogene TRBV3-2) combines with J gene TRBJ2-3; D perhaps matches TRBD2 (6 bases). In germline, CDR1 is LGHDT, CDR2 YNNKEL (reference sequence). The length of the CDR3 is 16 residues. The V gene lost 1 base and the J gene lost 2 bases, with 13 bases spanning the gap. CDR3 nucleotides: TGTGCCAGCAGCCAAGGGGCATGGAGGGCCACAGATACGCAGTATTTT. Residues: CASSQGAWRATDTQYF.

This chain connects TRBV7-9 to TRBJ1-3; 7 nucleotides align to TRBD1. Germline trimming cut 4 bases from V and 4 bases from J; bases unmatched to any gene: 4. Germline V lookup: CDR1 SEHNR, CDR2 FQNEAQ (reference sequence). This CDR3 is built from 14 residues. This CDR3 is CASSSDRDGNTIYF. CDR3 coding DNA: TGTGCCAGCAGCTCAGACAGGGACGGAAACACCATATATTTT. The full variable domain, completed using reference TRBV7-9 and TRBJ1-3, is DTGVSQNPRHKITKRGQNVTFRCDPISEHNRLYWYRQTLGQGPEFLTYFQNEAQLEKSRLLSDRFSAERPKGSFSTLEIQRTEQGDSAMYLCASSSDRDGNTIYFGEGSWLTVV.

The V and J genes are TRBV5-1 and TRBJ1-1; 7 nucleotides agree with TRBD1. Germline CDR1 and CDR2: SGHRS and YFSETQ. This CDR3 is built from 14 residues. J gave up 0 bases and V 4 bases, and 3 bases lay outside the gene matches. CDR3 sequence: CASSTGQMNTEAFF. The DNA for the CDR3 is TGCGCCAGCAGCACGGGACAGATGAACACTGAAGCTTTCTTT. Supplemented by reference TRBV5-1 and TRBJ1-1, the full variable domain reads KAGVTQTPRYLIKTRGQQVTLSCSPISGHRSVSWYQQTPGQGLQFLFEYFSETQRNKGNFPGRFSGRQFSNSRSEMNVSTLELGDSALYLCASSTGQMNTEAFFGQGTRLTVV.

The rearrangement uses TRBV11-3 and TRBJ1-6, with 7 bases matching TRBD1. This CDR3 is 15 amino acids long. V dropped 7 bases and J dropped 8; count of bases not matched to a gene: 11. Germline lookup yields CDR1 SGHNT and CDR2 YENEEA. The CDR3 protein is CASKGWDSPDSPLHF. The CDR3 DNA sequence: TGTGCCAGCAAAGGATGGGACAGCCCAGATTCACCCCTCCACTTT. Supplemented by reference TRBV11-3 and TRBJ1-6, the full variable domain reads EAGVVQSPRYKIIEKKQPVAFWCNPISGHNTLYWYLQNLGQGPELLIRYENEEAVDDSQLPKDRFSAERLKGVDSTLKIQPAELGDSAVYLCASKGWDSPDSPLHFGNGTRLTVT.

The J gene is TRBJ1-6, the V gene TRBV11-2; D gene uncertain. The CDR3 totals 14 residues. Germline V CDR1 and CDR2: SGHAT, FQNNGV. V lost 5 bases and J lost 10, with 15 bases in between. CDR3 DNA: TGTGCCAGCAGCCTTGTAGCAGACTCATCACCCCTCCACTTT. Translation: CASSLVADSSPLHF.

The genes are TRBV29-1 and TRBJ2-3; TRBD1 might be the D (7 bases). V was pared by 6 bases and J by 1 base, with 17 bases between. This CDR3 contains 15 residues. Germline assignment: CDR1 SQVTM and CDR2 ANQGSEA. CDR3: CSVVGPRGGTDTQYF. CDR3 coding DNA: TGCAGCGTCGTCGGACCCAGGGGGGGCACAGATACGCAGTATTTT.

The chain uses TRBV5-6 and TRBJ1-5, with TRBD1 matching over 10 bases. Germline lookup yields CDR1 SGHDT and CDR2 YYEEEE. Unmatched junction bases numbered 5, after V lost 4 bases and J lost 4 bases. This CDR3 contains 15 residues. The CDR3 nucleotides are TGTGCCAGCAGCACGGACAGGGGGAGGAATCAGCCCCAGCATTTT. Translated: CASSTDRGRNQPQHF. The full variable domain, completed using reference TRBV5-6 and TRBJ1-5, is DAGVTQSPTHLIKTRGQQVTLRCSPKSGHDTVSWYQQALGQGPQFIFQYYEEEERQRGNFPDRFSGHQFPNYSSELNVNALLLGDSALYLCASSTDRGRNQPQHFGDGTRLSIL.

The chain is built from TRBV28 and TRBJ2-3; 7 bases fit TRBD1. The CDR3 is 17 amino acids. V lost 1 base to trimming and J lost 1 base; unmatched junction nucleotides: 8. CDR1 is MDHEN and CDR2 is SYDVKM in the germline V gene. The DNA of the CDR3 is TGTGCCAGCAGTTTATTAGAGTACAGGGGTCGCACAGATACGCAGTATTTT. It yields the protein CASSLLEYRGRTDTQYF.

To note about this clone: The germline gene is not matched at one end of the junction; a read error may be the cause. This rearrangement joins TRBV7-7 to TRBJ2-5, with TRBD2 matching 14 bases. The CDR3 length is 16 residues. Germline-derived CDR1 and CDR2 are SSHAT and FNYEAQ (reference sequence). The DNA of the CDR3 is TGTGCTAGCAGCTTAGGGACTAGCGGGGGCCAAGAGACCCAGTACTTC. This translates into CASSLGTSGGQETQYF.

The chain carries TRBV7-9 and TRBJ2-1, with D uncertain. With 5 bases removed from V and 4 bases from J, the gap between germline ends came to 15 bases. CDR1 and CDR2 from the germline V gene are SEHNR and FQNEAQ (reference sequence). The CDR3 length is 15 residues. The CDR3 nucleotides read TGTGCCAGCAGCCCATACCTCGGTTCATACAATGAGCAGTTCTTC. It specifies CASSPYLGSYNEQFF.

The genes are TRBV16 and TRBJ1-3; 7 positions agree with TRBD1. V lost 4 bases to trimming and J lost 0 bases; unmatched junction nucleotides: 12. The germline V gene encodes CDR1 KGHSY and CDR2 FQNENV. The CDR3 runs 18 residues. The chain's CDR3 is CASSRPGAGGSSGNTIYF. The CDR3 DNA follows: TGTGCCAGCAGCCGCCCTGGGGCAGGGGGATCCTCTGGAAACACCATATATTTT.

V usage is TRBV2 and J usage is TRBJ2-7; a weak D match, TRBD2 (6 bases). V gave up 0 bases and J gave up 6 bases, with 12 bases separating them. This CDR3 is built from 14 residues. Germline V gives CDR1 SNHLY, CDR2 FYNNEI. The CDR3 spells CASSEAVGGSEQYF. The CDR3 nucleotides read TGTGCCAGCAGTGAAGCCGTGGGGGGATCCGAGCAGTACTTC.

The chain couples TRBV3-1 (or the pseudogene TRBV3-2) to TRBJ2-2; 15 positions agree with TRBD2. Germline CDR1 and CDR2: LGHDT and YNNKEL (reference sequence). V shed 4 bases and J 0 bases; nucleotides not matched to a gene: 3. This CDR3 spans 18 amino acids. For the CDR3, the DNA is TGTGCCAGCAGCCCGTGGACTAGCGGGGGGGCGAACACCGGGGAGCTGTTTTTT. Its protein is CASSPWTSGGANTGELFF.

The chain's CDR3 is CASGQRLPTSTDTQYF. In nucleotides, the CDR3 is TGTGCTAGTGGTCAAAGACTACCCACTAGCACAGATACGCAGTATTTT. The rearrangement links TRBV12-5 to TRBJ2-3; possibly TRBD2 for D (5 bases). Trimming left V 5 bases short and J 0 bases short, with 15 bases between. The CDR3 is 16 amino acids. Germline V lookup: CDR1 LGHNT, CDR2 FRNRAP. The variable domain in full, completed from reference TRBV12-5 and TRBJ2-3, reads DARVTQTPRHKVTEMGQEVTMRCQPILGHNTVFWYRQTMMQGLELLAYFRNRAPLDDSGMPKDRFSAEMPDATLATLKIQPSEPRDSAVYFCASGQRLPTSTDTQYFGPGTRLTVL.

This clone appeared a single time. This sequence joins TRBV18 and TRBJ2-2; 7 bases line up with TRBD1. V gave up 0 bases and J gave up 4 bases; unmatched junction bases: 11. The CDR3 spans 18 residues. Germline values: CDR1 KGHSH, CDR2 LQKENI. The CDR3 DNA reads as TGTGCCAGCTCACCACCGATCCATCGCGCAGGGGGCACCGGGGAGCTGTTTTTT. This gives the protein CASSPPIHRAGGTGELFF.

The chain joins TRBV30 to TRBJ1-1; 7 positions agree with TRBD1. Germline-derived CDR1 and CDR2 are GTSNPN and SVGIG (reference sequence). The V gene end was trimmed by 0 bases and the J gene end by 9 bases; junction bases not matched to a gene: 10. The CDR3 runs to 14 residues. This chain's CDR3 is CAWSVLAGGGQAFF. In nucleotides, the CDR3 is TGTGCCTGGAGTGTACTGGCGGGAGGGGGCCAAGCTTTCTTT. The entire variable domain, with the rest obtained from reference TRBV30 and TRBJ1-1, is as follows: SQTIHQWPATLVQPVGSPLSLECTVEGTSNPNLYWYRQAAGRGLQLLFYSVGIGQISSEVPQNLSASRPQDRQFILSSKKLLLSDSGFYLCAWSVLAGGGQAFFGQGTRLTVV.

CDR3 in amino acids: CASSQAHTLAGINTGELFF. CDR3 in DNA: TGCGCCAGCAGCCAAGCCCACACTCTAGCGGGGATTAACACCGGGGAGCTGTTTTTT. This chain connects TRBV4-1 to TRBJ2-2, with 9 bases that match TRBD2. Per germline, CDR1 MGHRA and CDR2 YSYEKL. The CDR3 has 19 residues. J lost 2 bases, V lost 1 base, and 11 bases had no gene match.

The chain has TRBV2 and TRBJ2-5; D gene ambiguous. CDR3 length: 14 amino acids. V gave up 7 bases and J gave up 2 bases, with 14 bases separating them. Germline V gene data show CDR1 as SNHLY and CDR2 as FYNNEI. DNA for the CDR3: TGTGCCAGCACCCCCGGTGCGGCTCAAGAGACCCAGTACTTC. The encoded protein is CASTPGAAQETQYF.

The chain links TRBV19 to TRBJ2-5; 7 bases are a match to TRBD2. This CDR3 is built from 14 residues. The ends lost 2 bases at V and 2 bases at J; junction bases unmatched: 2. The V gene's germline CDR1 is LNHDA and CDR2 SQIVND (reference sequence). The CDR3 sequence: CASSIKAGQETQYF. The DNA for the CDR3 is TGTGCCAGTAGTATAAAAGCGGGGCAAGAGACCCAGTACTTC.

This chain uses TRBV5-1 with TRBJ1-5; 10 bases fit TRBD1. V was clipped by 2 bases and J by 6 bases; unmatched bases: 5. This CDR3 contains 15 residues. Looked up from germline, CDR1 is SGHRS and CDR2 is YFSETQ. DNA of the CDR3: TGCGCCAGCAGCTTTGGGACAGGGGAGGGTCAGCCCCAGCATTTT. This encodes CASSFGTGEGQPQHF.

This sequence joins TRBV5-6 and TRBJ1-1; D call uncertain. V dropped 4 bases and J dropped 2 bases, with 21 bases sitting between them. The CDR3 runs to 17 residues. Per the germline V gene, CDR1 is SGHDT and CDR2 is YYEEEE. CDR3 in DNA: TGTGCCAGCAGCCCTAACCCGCCACTACGATTAAACACTGAAGCTTTCTTT. It specifies CASSPNPPLRLNTEAFF. The complete variable domain, with remaining parts taken from reference TRBV5-6 and TRBJ1-1, reads DAGVTQSPTHLIKTRGQQVTLRCSPKSGHDTVSWYQQALGQGPQFIFQYYEEEERQRGNFPDRFSGHQFPNYSSELNVNALLLGDSALYLCASSPNPPLRLNTEAFFGQGTRLTVV.

The J gene is TRBJ1-5, the V gene TRBV6-2 or TRBV6-3; D gene unclear. V lost 0 bases, J lost 9 bases, and 15 bases lay in between. Germline values: CDR1 MNHEY, CDR2 SVGEGT. The CDR3 spans 15 residues. The CDR3 nucleotides read TGTGCCAGCAGTTACTCCCCCCGGAGTAGTTTGCCCCAGCATTTT. Translation gives CASSYSPRSSLPQHF.

This clone has at least ten counts. The chain couples TRBV6-1 to TRBJ1-2; perhaps TRBD1 as D (6 bases). This CDR3 spans 16 amino acids. The ends were cut back, 3 bases at V and 5 bases at J, with 19 bases in the middle. Germline CDR1 reads MNHNS; CDR2 reads SASEGT. CDR3 nucleotide sequence: TGTGCCAGCAGTGAGACCCTGCCGGACAGCCTTTATGGCTACACCTTC. It yields the protein CASSETLPDSLYGYTF.

V and J are TRBV6-6 and TRBJ1-5; weak D call: TRBD1 (5 bases). CDR1 MNHNY and CDR2 SVGAGI come from the germline V gene (reference sequence). This CDR3 spans 14 amino acids. V was trimmed by 7 bases and J by 3 bases, leaving 13 bases between them. This CDR3 reads CASISGGPNQPQHF. The CDR3 region has the DNA TGTGCCAGCATATCGGGGGGACCCAATCAGCCCCAGCATTTT.

The CDR3 nucleotides are TGCGCCAGCAGCGATAGACAGAATAACTATGGCTACACCTTC. Translated: CASSDRQNNYGYTF. The V gene is TRBV5-1, the J gene TRBJ1-2; perhaps TRBD1 as D (5 bases). V dropped 4 bases and J dropped 1 base, with 11 bases sitting between them. This CDR3 comprises 14 residues. CDR1 is SGHRS and CDR2 is YFSETQ in the germline V gene.

V and J are TRBV3-1 (or the pseudogene TRBV3-2) and TRBJ1-6; 7 bases line up with TRBD1. CDR1 LGHDT and CDR2 YNNKEL come from the germline V gene (reference sequence). V lost 1 base to trimming and J lost 5 bases; unmatched junction nucleotides: 5. The CDR3 spans 16 residues. This chain's CDR3 is CASSQGGGGHNSPLHF. In DNA form, the CDR3 reads TGTGCCAGCAGCCAAGGAGGGGGCGGGCATAATTCACCCCTCCACTTT.